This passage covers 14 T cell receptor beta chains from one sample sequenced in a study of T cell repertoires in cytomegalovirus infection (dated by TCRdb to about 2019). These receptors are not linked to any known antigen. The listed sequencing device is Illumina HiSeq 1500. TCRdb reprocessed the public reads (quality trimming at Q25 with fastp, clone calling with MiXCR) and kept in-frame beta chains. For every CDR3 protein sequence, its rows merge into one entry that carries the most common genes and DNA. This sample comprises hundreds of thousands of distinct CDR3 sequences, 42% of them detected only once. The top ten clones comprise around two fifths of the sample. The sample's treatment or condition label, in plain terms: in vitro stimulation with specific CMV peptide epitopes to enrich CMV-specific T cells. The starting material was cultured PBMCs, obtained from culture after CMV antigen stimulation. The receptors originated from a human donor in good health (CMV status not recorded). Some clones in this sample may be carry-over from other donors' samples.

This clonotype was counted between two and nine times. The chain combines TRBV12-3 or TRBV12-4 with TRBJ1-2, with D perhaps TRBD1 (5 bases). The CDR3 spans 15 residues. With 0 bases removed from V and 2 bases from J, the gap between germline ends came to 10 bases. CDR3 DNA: TGTGCCAGCAGTTTAGCGGGACTCATGAACTATGGCTACACCTTC. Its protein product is CASSLAGLMNYGYTF.

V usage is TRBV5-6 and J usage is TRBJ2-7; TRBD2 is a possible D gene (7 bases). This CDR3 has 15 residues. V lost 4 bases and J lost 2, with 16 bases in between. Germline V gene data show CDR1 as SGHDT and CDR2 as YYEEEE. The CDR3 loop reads CASSRRGGETYEQYF. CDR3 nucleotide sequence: TGTGCCAGCAGCCGAAGGGGGGGAGAGACCTACGAGCAGTACTTC.

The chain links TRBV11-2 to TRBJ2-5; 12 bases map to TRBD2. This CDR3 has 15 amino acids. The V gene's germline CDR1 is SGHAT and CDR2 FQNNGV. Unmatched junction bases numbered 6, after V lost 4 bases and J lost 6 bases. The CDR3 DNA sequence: TGTGCCAGCAGCTCACTAGCGGGGGGATCCAAGACCCAGTACTTC. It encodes CASSSLAGGSKTQYF.

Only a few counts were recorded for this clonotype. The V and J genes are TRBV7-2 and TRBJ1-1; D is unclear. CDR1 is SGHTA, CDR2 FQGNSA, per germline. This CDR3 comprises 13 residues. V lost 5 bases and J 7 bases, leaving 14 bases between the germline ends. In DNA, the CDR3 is TGTGCCAGCAGCCCCAAGGGCGCCTATGAAGCTTTCTTT. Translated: CASSPKGAYEAFF.

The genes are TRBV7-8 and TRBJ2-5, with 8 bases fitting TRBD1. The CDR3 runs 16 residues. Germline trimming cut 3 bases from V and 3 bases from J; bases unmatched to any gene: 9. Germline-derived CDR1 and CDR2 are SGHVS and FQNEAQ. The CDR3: CASSFRQGLFEETQYF. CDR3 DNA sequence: TGTGCCAGCAGCTTCCGACAGGGGTTGTTCGAAGAGACCCAGTACTTC.

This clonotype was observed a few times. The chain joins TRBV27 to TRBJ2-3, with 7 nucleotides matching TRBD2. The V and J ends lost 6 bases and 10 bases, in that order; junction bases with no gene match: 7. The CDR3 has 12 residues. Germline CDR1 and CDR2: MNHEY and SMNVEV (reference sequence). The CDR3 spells CASSGREAAQYF. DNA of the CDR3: TGTGCCAGCAGCGGACGGGAGGCAGCGCAGTATTTT.

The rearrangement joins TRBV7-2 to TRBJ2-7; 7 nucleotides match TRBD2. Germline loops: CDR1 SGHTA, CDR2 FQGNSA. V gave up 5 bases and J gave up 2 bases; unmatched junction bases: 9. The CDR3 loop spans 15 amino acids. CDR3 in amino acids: CASSLRSGATYEQYF. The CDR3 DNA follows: TGTGCCAGCAGCCTGAGGAGCGGGGCCACCTACGAGCAGTACTTC.

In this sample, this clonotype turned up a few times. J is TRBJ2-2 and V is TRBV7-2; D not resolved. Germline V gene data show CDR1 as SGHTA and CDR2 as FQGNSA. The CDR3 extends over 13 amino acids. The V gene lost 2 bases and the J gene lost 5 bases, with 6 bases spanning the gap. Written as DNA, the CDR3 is TGTGCCAGCAGCTTAACGCGGACCGGGGAGCTGTTTTTT. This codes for CASSLTRTGELFF.

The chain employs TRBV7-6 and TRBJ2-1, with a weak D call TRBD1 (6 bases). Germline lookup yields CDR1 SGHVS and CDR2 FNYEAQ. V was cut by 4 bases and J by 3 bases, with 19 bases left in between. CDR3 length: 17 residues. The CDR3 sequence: CASSSRYRATGYNEQFF. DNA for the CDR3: TGTGCCAGCAGCTCGCGCTACAGGGCGACTGGCTACAATGAGCAGTTCTTC. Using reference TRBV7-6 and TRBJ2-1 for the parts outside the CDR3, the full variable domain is GAGVSQSPRYKVTKRGQDVALRCDPISGHVSLYWYRQALGQGPEFLTYFNYEAQQDKSGLPNDRFSAERPEGSISTLTIQRTEQRDSAMYRCASSSRYRATGYNEQFFGPGTRLTVL.

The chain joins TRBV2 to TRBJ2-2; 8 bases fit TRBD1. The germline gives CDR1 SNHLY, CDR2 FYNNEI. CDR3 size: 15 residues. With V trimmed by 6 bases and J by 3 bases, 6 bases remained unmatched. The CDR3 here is CASRSGGADTGELFF. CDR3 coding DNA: TGTGCCAGCAGGTCAGGGGGCGCGGACACCGGGGAGCTGTTTTTT.

The CDR3 DNA follows: TGTGCCACCTTGGGACAGGAGAAGTACAATGAGCAGTTCTTC. Amino acids: CATLGQEKYNEQFF. The rearrangement joins TRBV10-3 to TRBJ2-1; 8 nucleotides match TRBD1. This CDR3 contains 14 residues. Looked up from germline, CDR1 is ENHRY and CDR2 is SYGVKD. Losses at the gene ends were 10 bases for V and 4 bases for J; bases not matched to a gene: 9.

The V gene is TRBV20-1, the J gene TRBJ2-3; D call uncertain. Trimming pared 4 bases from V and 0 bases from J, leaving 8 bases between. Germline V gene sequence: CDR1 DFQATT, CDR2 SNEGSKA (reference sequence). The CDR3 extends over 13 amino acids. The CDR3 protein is CSANEQSTDTQYF. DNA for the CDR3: TGCAGTGCTAACGAACAAAGCACAGATACGCAGTATTTT.

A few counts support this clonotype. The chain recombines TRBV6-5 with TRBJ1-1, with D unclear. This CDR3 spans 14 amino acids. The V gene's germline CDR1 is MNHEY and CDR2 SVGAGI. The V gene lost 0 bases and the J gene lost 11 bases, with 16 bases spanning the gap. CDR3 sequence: CASSYSTRGQEAFF. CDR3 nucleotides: TGTGCCAGCAGTTACTCGACTAGAGGGCAGGAGGCTTTCTTT.

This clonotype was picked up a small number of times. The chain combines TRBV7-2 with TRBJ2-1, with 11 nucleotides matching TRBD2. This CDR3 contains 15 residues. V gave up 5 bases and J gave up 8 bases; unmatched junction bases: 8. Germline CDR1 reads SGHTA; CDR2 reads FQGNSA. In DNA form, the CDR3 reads TGTGCCAGCAGCCGTAGCGGGAGGGCCCGAGATGAGCAGTTCTTC. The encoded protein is CASSRSGRARDEQFF.